These 25 T cell receptor beta chains share one sample of origin, sequenced in a study of shared clonotypes between healthy human individuals. Data came from immunoSEQ multiplex PCR; TCRdb stores just in-frame clones and leaves some out. This table has about 600,000 clones, approximately 97% appearing once. The sample comprised naive CD4+ T cells sorted from blood. As to subset: CD45RA+ positively selected. The receptors were sampled from a woman in her 30s in good health.

V and J are TRBV6-5 and TRBJ1-6; 8 positions agree with TRBD1. V was clipped by 7 bases and J by 11 bases; unmatched bases: 7. The length of the CDR3 is 13 residues. The germline V gene has CDR1 MNHEY and CDR2 SVGAGI. CDR3 nucleotides: TGTGCCAGCAAACAAGGACAGGGCACACCCCTCCACTTT. Amino acid sequence: CASKQGQGTPLHF.

The CDR3 nucleotides are TGTGCCAGCAGCTTGGGTCAAGCGCCGGATACGCAGTATTTT. As protein: CASSLGQAPDTQYF. The chain is built from TRBV5-8 and TRBJ2-3; D is unresolved. The CDR3 runs 14 residues. Germline CDR1 is SGHTS and CDR2 is YDEGEE. V was trimmed by 0 bases and J by 6 bases, leaving 11 bases between them. The entire variable domain, with the rest obtained from reference TRBV5-8 and TRBJ2-3, is as follows: EAGVTQSPTHLIKTRGQQATLRCSPISGHTSVYWYQQALGLGLQFLLWYDEGEERNRGNFPPRFSGRQFPNYSSELNVNALELEDSALYLCASSLGQAPDTQYFGPGTRLTVL.

The chain couples TRBV11-2 to TRBJ1-1, with D unclear. Per the germline V gene, CDR1 is SGHAT and CDR2 is FQNNGV. The CDR3 is 11 amino acids. Deletions cut 8 bases from V and 4 bases from J, with 8 bases between. CDR3 sequence (DNA): TGTGCCAGCTTCTACTCCACTGAAGCTTTCTTT. This encodes CASFYSTEAFF.

The chain links TRBV11-2 to TRBJ2-1, with D perhaps matching TRBD2 (6 bases). V shed 5 bases and J shed 5 bases, with 22 bases lying between them. In germline, CDR1 is SGHAT, CDR2 FQNNGV. This CDR3 region has 17 residues. The CDR3 region is CASSGVLTRAGNNEQFF. DNA for the CDR3: TGTGCCAGCAGCGGGGTCCTTACGCGCGCGGGAAACAATGAGCAGTTCTTC.

This clone was observed a single time. The genes are TRBV28 and TRBJ2-7, with D tentatively TRBD1 or TRBD2 (5 bases each). V was clipped by 8 bases and J by 7 bases, with 18 bases between them. The CDR3 totals 13 residues. CDR1 and CDR2 from the germline V gene are MDHEN and SYDVKM. The CDR3 sequence: CASGRVGVREQYF. The CDR3 DNA follows: TGTGCCAGCGGTCGGGTGGGGGTGAGAGAGCAGTACTTC.

CDR3: CATRDSRGTGELFF. The CDR3 DNA is TGTGCCACCCGGGATTCAAGGGGGACCGGGGAGCTGTTTTTT. The chain carries TRBV19 and TRBJ2-2, with TRBD1 as a possible D gene (6 bases). The CDR3 contains 14 residues. Germline lookup yields CDR1 LNHDA and CDR2 SQIVND (reference sequence). Trimming shortened V by 10 bases and J by 5 bases, and 17 bases separated the two germline ends.

Only one count was recorded for this clone. CDR3 sequence (DNA): TGTGCCAGCAGAACCCACGGACAGGGGACTAACTATGGCTACACCTTC. Translating gives CASRTHGQGTNYGYTF. V is TRBV6-6 and J is TRBJ1-2; 9 bases map to TRBD1. This CDR3 comprises 16 residues. V lost 6 bases, J lost 0 bases, and 8 bases stayed unmatched. The V gene's germline CDR1 is MNHNY and CDR2 SVGAGI (reference sequence).

The chain couples TRBV5-8 to TRBJ2-1; D might be TRBD2 (5 bases). The CDR3 covers 14 residues. Germline V CDR1 and CDR2: SGHTS, YDEGEE. Trimming stripped 2 bases from V and 3 bases from J, with 9 bases between. CDR3 sequence: CASSFRGSYNEQFF. The CDR3 DNA follows: TGTGCCAGCAGCTTTCGGGGTAGCTACAATGAGCAGTTCTTC.

The chain uses TRBV6-1 and TRBJ2-5; TRBD2 aligns across 9 bases. Germline V CDR1 and CDR2: MNHNS, SASEGT. The V and J ends lost 6 bases and 4 bases, in that order; junction bases with no gene match: 9. The CDR3 is made up of 15 amino acids. The CDR3 coding sequence is TGTGCCAGCAGCCTGGGACTAGCCCCCCCAGAGACCCAGTACTTC. Amino acids: CASSLGLAPPETQYF.

CDR3 DNA sequence: TGTGCCAGCAGTCTTAACTACAGGGAAACAGATACGCAGTATTTT. This sequence encodes CASSLNYRETDTQYF. The genes are TRBV2 and TRBJ2-3, with a possible D match to TRBD1 (6 bases). From germline, CDR1 is SNHLY and CDR2 FYNNEI. V was clipped by 5 bases and J by 3 bases, with 15 bases between them. This CDR3 spans 15 amino acids. The variable domain in full, completed from reference TRBV2 and TRBJ2-3, reads EPEVTQTPSHQVTQMGQEVILRCVPISNHLYFYWYRQILGQKVEFLVSFYNNEISEKSEIFDDQFSVERPDGSNFTLKIRSTKLEDSAMYFCASSLNYRETDTQYFGPGTRLTVL.

This CDR3 is CASSLGANYEQYF. The CDR3 nucleotides read TGTGCCAGCAGCTTGGGTGCAAACTACGAGCAGTACTTC. The genes are TRBV5-6 and TRBJ2-7; D is ambiguous. CDR3 size: 13 residues. Germline V gene lookup returns CDR1 SGHDT and CDR2 YYEEEE. V was cut by 0 bases and J by 3 bases, with 7 bases left in between.

This chain joins TRBV4-1 and TRBJ2-7; TRBD1 might be the D (5 bases). The CDR3 loop spans 15 amino acids. The V gene lost 0 bases and the J gene lost 0 bases, with 9 bases spanning the gap. The germline V gene has CDR1 MGHRA and CDR2 YSYEKL. The CDR3 sequence is CASSQEGALSYEQYF. CDR3 coding DNA: TGCGCCAGCAGCCAAGAAGGGGCCCTCTCCTACGAGCAGTACTTC.

CDR3 in amino acids: CASSIGQSEDEQYF. The CDR3 DNA reads as TGCGCCAGCAGCATAGGACAGTCCGAGGACGAGCAGTACTTC. This chain joins TRBV5-1 and TRBJ2-7; weak D call: TRBD1 (6 bases). In germline, CDR1 is SGHRS, CDR2 YFSETQ. V was trimmed by 4 bases and J by 5 bases, leaving 16 bases between them. This CDR3 spans 14 amino acids. The full variable domain, completed using reference TRBV5-1 and TRBJ2-7, is KAGVTQTPRYLIKTRGQQVTLSCSPISGHRSVSWYQQTPGQGLQFLFEYFSETQRNKGNFPGRFSGRQFSNSRSEMNVSTLELGDSALYLCASSIGQSEDEQYFGPGTRLTVT.

This rearrangement joins TRBV4-1 to TRBJ1-6, with 7 bases identical to TRBD1. Germline V gene sequence: CDR1 MGHRA, CDR2 YSYEKL. The CDR3 sequence is 15 residues long. The trim removed 4 bases at V and 4 bases at J, leaving 4 bases unmatched. CDR3 residues: CASSRGQAYNSPLHF. CDR3 nucleotides: TGCGCCAGCAGCCGCGGACAGGCTTATAATTCACCCCTCCACTTT.

In the case of this clone: The identical CDR3 is also encoded by other nucleotide sequences in the sample. The chain couples TRBV28 to TRBJ1-2; no firm D call. The V gene's germline CDR1 is MDHEN and CDR2 SYDVKM. This CDR3 has 12 amino acids. Trimming shortened V by 3 bases and J by 7 bases, and 9 bases separated the two germline ends. As DNA, the CDR3 is TGTGCCAGCAGTTTCCGGGGTGGTGGCTACACCTTC. Amino acid sequence: CASSFRGGGYTF.

The CDR3, as DNA: TGCGCCAGCAGTGACAGGGATGGCTACACCTTC. Protein product: CASSDRDGYTF. The J gene is TRBJ1-2, the V gene TRBV10-2; TRBD1 is a possible D gene (5 bases). This CDR3 spans 11 amino acids. V dropped 3 bases and J dropped 6 bases, with 5 bases sitting between them. The germline V gene has CDR1 WSHSY and CDR2 SAAADI.

The J gene is TRBJ2-5, the V gene TRBV6-5; D call uncertain. The V end lost 4 bases, the J end lost 1 base, and 10 bases lay between the germline ends. CDR3 length equals 14 residues. Germline-derived CDR1 and CDR2 are MNHEY and SVGAGI. The CDR3 DNA sequence: TGTGCCAGCAGTTCCCCCCGCCCCCAAGAGACCCAGTACTTC. It specifies CASSSPRPQETQYF.

The gene calls are TRBV18 and TRBJ2-1, with D possibly TRBD2 on 6 matching bases. V was cut by 1 base and J by 0 bases, with 10 bases left in between. The CDR3 has 16 amino acids. The V gene's germline CDR1 is KGHSH and CDR2 LQKENI. CDR3 in amino acids: CASSPQRAGSYNEQFF. In DNA, the CDR3 is TGTGCCAGCTCACCACAGCGGGCCGGCTCCTACAATGAGCAGTTCTTC.

The chain couples TRBV6-6 to TRBJ1-1; D not resolved. CDR3 length equals 15 residues. Trimming took 0 bases from V and 1 from J, leaving 9 bases between them. Germline V gene sequence: CDR1 MNHNY, CDR2 SVGAGI (reference sequence). This chain's CDR3 is CASSYSWQTNTEAFF. As DNA, the CDR3 is TGTGCCAGCAGTTACTCTTGGCAGACGAACACTGAAGCTTTCTTT.

This chain connects TRBV19 to TRBJ2-5; possibly TRBD1 for D (6 bases). Germline values: CDR1 LNHDA, CDR2 SQIVND (reference sequence). The length of the CDR3 is 15 residues. V lost 3 bases and J 3 bases, leaving 14 bases between the germline ends. The CDR3 bases are TGTGCCAGTAGTATTAGGGGGATGGGGGAAGAGACCCAGTACTTC. Protein: CASSIRGMGEETQYF.

The chain combines TRBV7-3 with TRBJ1-5; D may be TRBD1 (5 bases). Trimming pared 0 bases from V and 2 bases from J, leaving 11 bases between. The length of the CDR3 is 16 residues. The V gene's germline CDR1 is SGHTA and CDR2 FQGTGA. For the CDR3, the DNA is TGTGCCAGCAGCTTAACGGCAGGGCACGGCAATCAGCCCCAGCATTTT. Residues: CASSLTAGHGNQPQHF.

The CDR3 spells CASSLLRNTEAFF. The CDR3 DNA reads as TGTGCCAGCAGCCTATTACGGAACACTGAAGCTTTCTTT. The rearrangement links TRBV5-6 to TRBJ1-1; D gene uncertain. Germline lookup yields CDR1 SGHDT and CDR2 YYEEEE. This CDR3 has 13 residues. V lost 4 bases and J 1 base, leaving 8 bases between the germline ends. Together with reference TRBV5-6 and TRBJ1-1, the CDR3 gives the full variable domain: DAGVTQSPTHLIKTRGQQVTLRCSPKSGHDTVSWYQQALGQGPQFIFQYYEEEERQRGNFPDRFSGHQFPNYSSELNVNALLLGDSALYLCASSLLRNTEAFFGQGTRLTVV.

The rearrangement joins TRBV27 to TRBJ2-1; TRBD2 is a possible D gene (6 bases). The germline V and J ends were trimmed by 3 bases and 7 bases, with 28 bases remaining between them. The germline V gene encodes CDR1 MNHEY and CDR2 SMNVEV (reference sequence). The CDR3 has 19 amino acids. The CDR3, as DNA: TGTGCCAGCAGTTTCTTAGATACATCCTTGGCGGAGGGCTTGAATGAGCAGTTCTTC. Amino acid sequence: CASSFLDTSLAEGLNEQFF.

The rearrangement links TRBV19 to TRBJ2-7, with D perhaps TRBD1 (6 bases). Germline V gene sequence: CDR1 LNHDA, CDR2 SQIVND (reference sequence). The length of the CDR3 is 13 residues. Trimming pared 6 bases from V and 2 bases from J, leaving 11 bases between. The CDR3 loop reads CASSDRFTYEQYF. CDR3 sequence (DNA): TGTGCCAGTAGCGACAGGTTCACCTACGAGCAGTACTTC.

The gene calls are TRBV19 and TRBJ2-5; D is unclear. From germline, CDR1 is LNHDA and CDR2 SQIVND (reference sequence). Trimming took off 6 bases at V and 0 bases at J, with 14 bases between the two ends. CDR3 length: 15 residues. CDR3 region: CASSITGRYQETQYF. DNA for the CDR3: TGTGCCAGTAGCATTACCGGACGATACCAAGAGACCCAGTACTTC.